These T cell receptor beta chains were read from a single sample in a study of Ad26.COV2.S vaccination and SARS-CoV-2 variants. TCRdb's copy holds only in-frame clones and misses some; the assay was immunoSEQ multiplex PCR. The sample records about 440,000 clones, around 90% being singletons. The sample in question was peripheral blood, obtained in a trial of Ad26.COV2.S vaccine versus placebo. Source of these receptors: a person aged 18-60 years who received the Ad26.COV2.S COVID-19 vaccine or a placebo. Both conserved end residues are part of each CDR3. D genes are given only for firm matches. Expanded clones get a size class; other rows say once, few or many, or leave the size out.

NA | TRBJ2-2 | NA | TRBV4-2 | 18 | CASSQDKRRGSQTGELFF | TGTGCCAGCAGCCAAGATAAGAGGAGGGGGAGTCAGACCGGGGAGCTGTTTTTT
NA | TRBJ2-1 | TRBD1 | TRBV13 | 14 | CASSFGQGDNEQFF | TGTGCCAGCAGCTTCGGACAGGGGGACAATGAGCAGTTCTTC
NA | TRBJ1-1 | NA | TRBV10-3 | 13 | CAIAGLRGTEAFF | TGTGCCATCGCGGGATTAAGAGGCACTGAAGCTTTCTTT
NA | TRBJ2-4 | NA | TRBV24-1 | 12 | CASRKGGNIQYF | TGTGCCTCCCGGAAGGGGGGGAACATTCAGTACTTC
NA | TRBJ2-7 | NA | TRBV28 | 15 | CASSSLPGLAYEQYF | TGTGCCAGCAGTTCACTACCGGGTTTAGCCTACGAGCAGTACTTC
NA | TRBJ2-1 | TRBD2 | TRBV4-1 | 16 | CASSHPLAGVHNEQFF | TGCGCCAGCAGCCATCCCCTAGCGGGAGTACACAATGAGCAGTTCTTC
NA | TRBJ2-2 | TRBD2 | TRBV7-9 | 15 | CASSLTSGRTGELFF | TGTGCCAGCAGCTTGACTAGCGGGAGAACCGGGGAGCTGTTTTTT
NA | TRBJ1-2 | NA | TRBV4-1 | 15 | CASSQDLGQNYGYTF | TGCGCCAGCAGCCAAGATCTTGGGCAGAACTATGGCTACACCTTC
NA | TRBJ1-5 | TRBD1 | TRBV15 | 15 | CATSRTGDSNQPQHF | TGTGCCACCAGCCGTACAGGGGATAGCAATCAGCCCCAGCATTTT
NA | TRBJ2-1 | TRBD2 | TRBV5-4 | 14 | CASSFLAGGNEQFF | TGTGCCAGCAGCTTTCTAGCGGGAGGAAATGAGCAGTTCTTC
NA | TRBJ2-1 | TRBD1 | TRBV24-1 | 15 | CATSDYDRGSNEQFF | TGTGCCACCAGTGATTACGACAGGGGATCCAATGAGCAGTTCTTC
NA | TRBJ1-4 | NA | TRBV18 | 14 | CASSQWGGEEKLFF | TGTGCCAGCTCACAATGGGGGGGTGAAGAAAAACTGTTTTTT
once | TRBJ2-1 | NA | TRBV7-2 | 15 | CASSLRGSDYNEQFF | TGTGCCAGCAGCTTACGGGGGTCGGACTACAATGAGCAGTTCTTC
few | TRBJ1-6 | TRBD1 | TRBV15 | 15 | CATSRGDRGHSPLHF | TGTGCCACCAGCAGGGGGGACAGGGGGCATTCACCCCTCCACTTT
NA | TRBJ2-1 | TRBD2 | TRBV5-3 | 14 | CARSLGSLAGDLFF | TGTGCCAGAAGCTTAGGCTCTCTAGCGGGAGATCTGTTCTTC
NA | TRBJ1-4 | NA | TRBV30 | 14 | CAWGSRGRDEKLFF | TGTGCCTGGGGCTCACGAGGGCGGGATGAAAAACTGTTTTTT
NA | TRBJ2-3 | NA | TRBV7-2 | 15 | CASSAFGSSTDTQYF | TGTGCCAGCAGCGCCTTCGGGTCTAGCACAGATACGCAGTATTTT
NA | TRBJ2-1 | TRBD2 | TRBV30 | 15 | CAWSLLLAGSPEQFF | TGTGCCTGGAGTCTCCTACTAGCGGGCTCACCTGAGCAGTTCTTC
once | TRBJ2-7 | TRBD2 | TRBV7-8 | 15 | CASSPELAGEGEQYF | TGTGCCAGCAGCCCGGAGCTAGCGGGTGAGGGCGAGCAGTACTTC
NA | TRBJ1-2 | TRBD1 | TRBV5-1 | 15 | CASSLDPGQGARYTF | TGCGCCAGCAGCTTGGACCCCGGACAGGGGGCTCGCTACACCTTC
NA | TRBJ1-2 | NA | TRBV30 | 15 | CACLTKGLGGYGYTF | TGTGCCTGCCTAACGAAGGGGTTGGGTGGCTATGGCTACACCTTC
NA | TRBJ1-4 | NA | TRBV5-4 | 15 | CASSPDGATNEKLFF | TGTGCCAGCAGCCCAGACGGTGCAACTAATGAAAAACTGTTTTTT
NA | TRBJ1-1 | NA | TRBV11-2 | 15 | CASSLLGIANTEAFF | TGTGCCAGCAGCTTGTTGGGCATAGCGAACACTGAAGCTTTCTTT
NA | TRBJ2-5 | TRBD2 | TRBV19 | 16 | CASSAGLADYQETQYF | TGTGCCAGTAGTGCGGGACTAGCGGACTACCAAGAGACCCAGTACTTC
NA | TRBJ2-7 | TRBD1 | TRBV5-4 | 15 | CASSLASTGSYEQYF | TGTGCCAGCAGCTTGGCCTCGACAGGGTCCTACGAGCAGTACTTC
NA | TRBJ2-3 | NA | TRBV30 | 14 | CAWSGGRVIDTQYF | TGTGCCTGGAGTGGGGGTAGGGTAATAGATACGCAGTATTTT
NA | TRBJ2-7 | NA | TRBV19 | 14 | CASSLVGGTYEQYF | TGTGCCAGTAGTCTCGTGGGTGGTACCTACGAGCAGTACTTC
once | TRBJ2-7 | TRBD2 | TRBV27 | 17 | CASSFRLTSGETYEQYF | TGTGCCAGCAGTTTCCGTTTGACTAGCGGGGAAACCTACGAGCAGTACTTC
NA | TRBJ2-7 | NA | TRBV5-1 | 14 | CASSRPGGSYEQYF | TGCGCCAGCAGCCGCCCTGGGGGATCCTACGAGCAGTACTTC
NA | TRBJ1-4 | NA | TRBV7-2 | 13 | CASSVRGNEKLFF | TGTGCCAGCTCTGTCCGGGGGAATGAAAAACTGTTTTTT
NA | TRBJ2-7 | TRBD2 | TRBV12-5 | 18 | CASGLVLASGGSSYEQYF | TGTGCTAGTGGTTTGGTACTCGCGAGCGGGGGTAGCTCCTACGAGCAGTACTTC
NA | TRBJ2-1 | NA | TRBV28 | 12 | CASRGLRDEQFF | TGTGCCAGCAGGGGTTTAAGAGATGAGCAGTTCTTC
NA | TRBJ2-2 | TRBD2 | TRBV5-1 | 14 | CASSFTSGNGELFF | TGCGCCAGCAGCTTTACTAGCGGGAACGGGGAGCTGTTTTTT
NA | TRBJ2-7 | NA | TRBV27 | 14 | CAREPRVGVYEQYF | TGTGCCAGAGAACCCAGGGTGGGGGTCTACGAGCAGTACTTC
NA | TRBJ2-3 | TRBD1 | TRBV5-1 | 16 | CASSLGGTGATDTQYF | TGCGCCAGCAGCTTGGGCGGGACAGGGGCCACAGATACGCAGTATTTT
NA | TRBJ2-7 | TRBD2 | TRBV4-1 | 15 | CASSSRLAGVYEQYF | TGCGCCAGCAGCTCGCGACTAGCGGGAGTCTACGAGCAGTACTTC
NA | TRBJ2-2 | NA | TRBV4-1 | 17 | CASSQEIVASNTGELFF | TGCGCCAGCAGCCAAGAAATCGTCGCTAGCAACACCGGGGAGCTGTTTTTT
NA | TRBJ2-7 | NA | TRBV7-3 | 12 | CASSSYNGEQYF | TGTGCCAGCAGCTCCTACAATGGGGAGCAGTACTTC
once | TRBJ2-4 | TRBD1 | TRBV7-3 | 15 | CASSLAGTGENIQYF | TGTGCCAGCAGCTTAGCGGGGACAGGAGAAAACATTCAGTACTTC
NA | TRBJ2-7 | NA | TRBV24-1 | 15 | CATSDVARPFGEQYF | TGTGCCACCAGTGATGTAGCCCGGCCTTTCGGCGAGCAGTACTTC
NA | TRBJ1-6 | NA | TRBV19 | 13 | CASLGMRNSPLHF | TGTGCCAGCCTGGGGATGAGGAATTCACCCCTCCACTTT
NA | TRBJ1-1 | NA | TRBV18 | 12 | CASSPGNTEAFF | TGTGCCAGCTCACCAGGGAATACTGAAGCTTTCTTT
NA | TRBJ2-1 | NA | TRBV24-1 | 13 | CATSGGSYNEQFF | TGTGCCACCAGTGGTGGCTCCTACAATGAGCAGTTCTTC
NA | TRBJ1-6 | NA | TRBV3-1/TRBV3-2 | 15 | CASSQDPNLRSPLHF | TGTGCCAGCAGCCAAGATCCGAATCTTCGTTCACCCCTCCACTTT
NA | TRBJ2-2 | NA | TRBV5-4 | 15 | CASSLRQGGTGELFF | TGTGCCAGCAGCTTGAGGCAGGGGGGAACCGGGGAGCTGTTTTTT
NA | TRBJ2-1 | NA | TRBV27 | 13 | CASSFGPYNEQFF | TGTGCCAGCAGTTTTGGGCCGTACAATGAGCAGTTCTTC
NA | TRBJ2-6 | NA | TRBV30 | 17 | CAWSPWGFFSGANVLTF | TGTGCCTGGAGTCCTTGGGGCTTTTTTTCTGGGGCCAACGTCCTGACTTTC
NA | TRBJ1-3 | NA | TRBV19 | 15 | CASSMGPSSGNTIYF | TGTGCCAGTAGTATGGGACCCAGCTCTGGAAACACCATATATTTT
NA | TRBJ1-2 | TRBD1 | TRBV24-1 | 16 | CATSDAGTGGLYGYTF | TGTGCCACCAGTGATGCCGGGACAGGGGGGCTCTATGGCTACACCTTC
NA | TRBJ2-5 | NA | TRBV7-2 | 15 | CASSFTGFMEETQYF | TGTGCCAGCAGCTTTACAGGGTTCATGGAAGAGACCCAGTACTTC
NA | TRBJ1-5 | NA | TRBV27 | 15 | CASSLGGQSNQPQHF | TGTGCCAGCAGTTTGGGCGGTCAGTCCAATCAGCCCCAGCATTTT
NA | TRBJ2-5 | NA | TRBV5-4 | 14 | CASSLGLAQETQYF | TGTGCCAGCAGCTTGGGGCTAGCCCAAGAGACCCAGTACTTC